The rows below give T cell receptor beta chains drawn from one sample of a study of graft-versus-host responses after intestinal transplantation. No cognate antigen is known for these TCRs. Some clones are missing from TCRdb's copy, which holds only in-frame ones; the method was immunoSEQ multiplex PCR. Here the sample spans approximately 86,000 clones, 91% being singletons. Sequenced here: unstimulated CD4+ T cells sorted from spleen or lymph node cells, sampled before intestinal transplant. Receptors were obtained from a human donor who received an intestinal transplant. Each CDR3 is given without its conserved first and last residue. A D gene is named only where the DNA matches it firmly.

CDR3 protein: ASSLAGQGARYGYT; D gene: TRBD1; V gene: TRBV7-9; J gene: TRBJ1-2
CDR3 protein: ASSSGQTGGELF; D gene: .; V gene: TRBV5-1; J gene: TRBJ2-2
CDR3 protein: ASSFRTGSYEQY; D gene: TRBD1; V gene: TRBV7-2; J gene: TRBJ2-7
CDR3 protein: ASSLAAGSGNTIY; D gene: .; V gene: TRBV7-2; J gene: TRBJ1-3
CDR3 protein: ASSRRGVNTEAF; D gene: .; V gene: TRBV14; J gene: TRBJ1-1
CDR3 protein: ASSLGQGGGLFYGYT; D gene: .; V gene: TRBV5-4; J gene: TRBJ1-2
CDR3 protein: AWLLQGPPSGANVLT; D gene: .; V gene: TRBV30; J gene: TRBJ2-6
CDR3 protein: ASSSLQGRCMEKLF; D gene: .; V gene: TRBV6-4; J gene: TRBJ1-4
CDR3 protein: ASSSKQDNEQF; D gene: .; V gene: TRBV7-9; J gene: TRBJ2-1
CDR3 protein: ASSKRQGGEKLF; D gene: TRBD1; V gene: TRBV11-3; J gene: TRBJ1-4
CDR3 protein: ASSQGIAREPSYEQY; D gene: .; V gene: TRBV4-3; J gene: TRBJ2-7
CDR3 protein: ASSATSGGADTGELF; D gene: TRBD2; V gene: TRBV2; J gene: .
CDR3 protein: ASSHGDRDEQY; D gene: .; V gene: TRBV4-3; J gene: TRBJ2-7
CDR3 protein: ASSPGQAFYGYT; D gene: TRBD1; V gene: TRBV19; J gene: TRBJ1-2
CDR3 protein: ASSITVTYEQY; D gene: .; V gene: TRBV19; J gene: TRBJ2-7
CDR3 protein: ASSSFNNYT; D gene: .; V gene: TRBV7-9; J gene: TRBJ1-2
CDR3 protein: ASNIGERGVTDTQY; D gene: TRBD2; V gene: TRBV6-6; J gene: TRBJ2-3
CDR3 protein: ASSQDSRRGYT; D gene: .; V gene: TRBV4-3; J gene: TRBJ1-2
CDR3 protein: ASSSYGYT; D gene: .; V gene: TRBV19; J gene: TRBJ1-2
CDR3 protein: ASSDQADWNTEAF; D gene: .; V gene: TRBV18; J gene: TRBJ1-1
CDR3 protein: ASSMLQGRAF; D gene: .; V gene: TRBV19; J gene: TRBJ1-1
CDR3 protein: AWSATGTMHTEAF; D gene: .; V gene: TRBV30; J gene: TRBJ1-1
CDR3 protein: ASRLTAAEYNEQF; D gene: .; V gene: TRBV5-6; J gene: TRBJ2-1
CDR3 protein: ASSVATGGQGRTEAF; D gene: TRBD1; V gene: TRBV9; J gene: TRBJ1-1
CDR3 protein: ASSPPGQGNTEAF; D gene: TRBD1; V gene: TRBV18; J gene: TRBJ1-1
CDR3 protein: ASSTGQGATDTQY; D gene: TRBD1; V gene: TRBV5-1; J gene: TRBJ2-3
CDR3 protein: ASKSLGPGGELF; D gene: .; V gene: TRBV2; J gene: TRBJ2-2
CDR3 protein: AISDGRGQSEAF; D gene: TRBD1; V gene: TRBV10-3; J gene: TRBJ1-1
CDR3 protein: ARSPVYEQY; D gene: .; V gene: TRBV5-3; J gene: TRBJ2-7
CDR3 protein: ASSPPGTGVYEQY; D gene: TRBD1; V gene: TRBV7-9; J gene: TRBJ2-7